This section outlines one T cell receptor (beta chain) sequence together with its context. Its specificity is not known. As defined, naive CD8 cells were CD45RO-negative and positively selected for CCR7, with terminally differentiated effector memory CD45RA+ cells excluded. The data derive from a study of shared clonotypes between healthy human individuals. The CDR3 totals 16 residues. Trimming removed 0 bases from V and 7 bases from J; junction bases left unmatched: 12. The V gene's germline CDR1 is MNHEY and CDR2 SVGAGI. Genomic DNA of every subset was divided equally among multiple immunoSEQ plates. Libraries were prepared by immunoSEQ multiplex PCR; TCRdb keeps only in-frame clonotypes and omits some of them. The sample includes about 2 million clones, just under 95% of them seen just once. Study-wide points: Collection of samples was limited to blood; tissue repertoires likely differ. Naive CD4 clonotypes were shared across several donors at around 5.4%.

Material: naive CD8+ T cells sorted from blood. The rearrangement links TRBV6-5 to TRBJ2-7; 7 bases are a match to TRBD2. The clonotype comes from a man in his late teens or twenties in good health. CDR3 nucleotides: TGTGCCAGCAGTTACTCGCAAGCGGGGACCCTAGGGGAGCAGTACTTC. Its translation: CASSYSQAGTLGEQYF.